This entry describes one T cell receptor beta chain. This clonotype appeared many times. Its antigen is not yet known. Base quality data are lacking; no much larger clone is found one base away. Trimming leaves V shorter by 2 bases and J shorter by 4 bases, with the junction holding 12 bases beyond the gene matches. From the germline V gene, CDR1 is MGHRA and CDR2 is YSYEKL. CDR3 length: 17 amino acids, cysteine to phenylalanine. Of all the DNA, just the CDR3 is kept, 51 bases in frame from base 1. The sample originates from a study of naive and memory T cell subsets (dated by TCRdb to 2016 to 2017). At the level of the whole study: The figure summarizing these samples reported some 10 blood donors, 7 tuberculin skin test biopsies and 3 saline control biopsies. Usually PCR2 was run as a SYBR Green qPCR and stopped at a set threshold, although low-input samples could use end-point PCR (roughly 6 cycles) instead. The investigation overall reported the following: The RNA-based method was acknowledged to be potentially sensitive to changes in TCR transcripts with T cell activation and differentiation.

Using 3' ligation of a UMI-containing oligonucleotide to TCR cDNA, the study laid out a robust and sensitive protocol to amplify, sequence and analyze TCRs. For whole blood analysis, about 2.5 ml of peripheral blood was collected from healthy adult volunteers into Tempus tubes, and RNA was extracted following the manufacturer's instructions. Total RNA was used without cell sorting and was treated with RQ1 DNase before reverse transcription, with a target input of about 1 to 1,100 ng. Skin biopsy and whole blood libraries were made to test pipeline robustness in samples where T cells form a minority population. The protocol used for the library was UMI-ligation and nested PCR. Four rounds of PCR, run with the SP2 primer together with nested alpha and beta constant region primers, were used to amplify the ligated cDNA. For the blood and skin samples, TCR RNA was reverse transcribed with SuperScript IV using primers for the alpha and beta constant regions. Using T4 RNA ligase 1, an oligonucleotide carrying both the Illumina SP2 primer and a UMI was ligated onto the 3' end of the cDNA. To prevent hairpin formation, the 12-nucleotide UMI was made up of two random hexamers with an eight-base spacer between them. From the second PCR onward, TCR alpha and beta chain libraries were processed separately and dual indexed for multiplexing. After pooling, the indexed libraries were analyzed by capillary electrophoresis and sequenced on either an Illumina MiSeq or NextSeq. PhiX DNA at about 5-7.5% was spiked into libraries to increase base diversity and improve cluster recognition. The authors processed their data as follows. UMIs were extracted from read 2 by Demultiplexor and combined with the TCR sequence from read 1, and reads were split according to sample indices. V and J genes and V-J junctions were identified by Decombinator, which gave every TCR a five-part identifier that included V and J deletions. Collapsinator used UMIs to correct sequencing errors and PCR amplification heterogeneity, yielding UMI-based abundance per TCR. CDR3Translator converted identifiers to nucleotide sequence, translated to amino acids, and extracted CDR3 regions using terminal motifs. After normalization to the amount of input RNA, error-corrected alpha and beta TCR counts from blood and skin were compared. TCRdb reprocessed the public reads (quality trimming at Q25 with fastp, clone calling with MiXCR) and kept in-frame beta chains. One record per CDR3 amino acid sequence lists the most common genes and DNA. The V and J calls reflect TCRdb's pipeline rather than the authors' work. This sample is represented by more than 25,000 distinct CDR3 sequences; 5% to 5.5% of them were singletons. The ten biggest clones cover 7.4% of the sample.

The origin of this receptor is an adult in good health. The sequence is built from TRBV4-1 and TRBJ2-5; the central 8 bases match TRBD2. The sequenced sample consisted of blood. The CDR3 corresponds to CASSQNWPGLVLETQYF. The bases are TGCGCCAGCAGCCAAAATTGGCCGGGACTAGTCTTAGAGACCCAGTACTTC.